The sequence of this T cell receptor beta chain was determined in a study of CD8+ T cells in alopecia areata. For the study at large: Each day, treated patients took oral tofacitinib twice, at 5 to 10 mg per dose.

The ends lost 4 bases at V and 5 bases at J; junction bases unmatched: 14. The germline V gene encodes CDR1 LGHNA and CDR2 YNFKEQ. This CDR3 contains 18 residues. Sequencing used cDNA as its template, made by extracting RNA and reverse transcribing it. TCRdb keeps only in-frame clones here, not all; method: immunoSEQ multiplex PCR. The sample includes over 85,000 clones, approximately 60% seen only once; the top ten take 15% to 19%. Treatment meaning: oral pan-JAK inhibitor, 5-10 mg twice daily. Those with alopecia areata gave lesional scalp punch biopsies and peripheral blood. The material was CD8+ T cells sorted from blood, obtained at week 4, from a patient treated with tofacitinib. The gene calls are TRBV4-2 and TRBJ2-5; TRBD2 matches at 12 bases. This receptor was obtained from a human donor with alopecia areata. The CDR3, as DNA: TGTGCCAGCAGCCGCGAGCTGGCTAGCGGGGGGGCAAGGGAGACCCAGTACTTC. It specifies CASSRELASGGARETQYF.